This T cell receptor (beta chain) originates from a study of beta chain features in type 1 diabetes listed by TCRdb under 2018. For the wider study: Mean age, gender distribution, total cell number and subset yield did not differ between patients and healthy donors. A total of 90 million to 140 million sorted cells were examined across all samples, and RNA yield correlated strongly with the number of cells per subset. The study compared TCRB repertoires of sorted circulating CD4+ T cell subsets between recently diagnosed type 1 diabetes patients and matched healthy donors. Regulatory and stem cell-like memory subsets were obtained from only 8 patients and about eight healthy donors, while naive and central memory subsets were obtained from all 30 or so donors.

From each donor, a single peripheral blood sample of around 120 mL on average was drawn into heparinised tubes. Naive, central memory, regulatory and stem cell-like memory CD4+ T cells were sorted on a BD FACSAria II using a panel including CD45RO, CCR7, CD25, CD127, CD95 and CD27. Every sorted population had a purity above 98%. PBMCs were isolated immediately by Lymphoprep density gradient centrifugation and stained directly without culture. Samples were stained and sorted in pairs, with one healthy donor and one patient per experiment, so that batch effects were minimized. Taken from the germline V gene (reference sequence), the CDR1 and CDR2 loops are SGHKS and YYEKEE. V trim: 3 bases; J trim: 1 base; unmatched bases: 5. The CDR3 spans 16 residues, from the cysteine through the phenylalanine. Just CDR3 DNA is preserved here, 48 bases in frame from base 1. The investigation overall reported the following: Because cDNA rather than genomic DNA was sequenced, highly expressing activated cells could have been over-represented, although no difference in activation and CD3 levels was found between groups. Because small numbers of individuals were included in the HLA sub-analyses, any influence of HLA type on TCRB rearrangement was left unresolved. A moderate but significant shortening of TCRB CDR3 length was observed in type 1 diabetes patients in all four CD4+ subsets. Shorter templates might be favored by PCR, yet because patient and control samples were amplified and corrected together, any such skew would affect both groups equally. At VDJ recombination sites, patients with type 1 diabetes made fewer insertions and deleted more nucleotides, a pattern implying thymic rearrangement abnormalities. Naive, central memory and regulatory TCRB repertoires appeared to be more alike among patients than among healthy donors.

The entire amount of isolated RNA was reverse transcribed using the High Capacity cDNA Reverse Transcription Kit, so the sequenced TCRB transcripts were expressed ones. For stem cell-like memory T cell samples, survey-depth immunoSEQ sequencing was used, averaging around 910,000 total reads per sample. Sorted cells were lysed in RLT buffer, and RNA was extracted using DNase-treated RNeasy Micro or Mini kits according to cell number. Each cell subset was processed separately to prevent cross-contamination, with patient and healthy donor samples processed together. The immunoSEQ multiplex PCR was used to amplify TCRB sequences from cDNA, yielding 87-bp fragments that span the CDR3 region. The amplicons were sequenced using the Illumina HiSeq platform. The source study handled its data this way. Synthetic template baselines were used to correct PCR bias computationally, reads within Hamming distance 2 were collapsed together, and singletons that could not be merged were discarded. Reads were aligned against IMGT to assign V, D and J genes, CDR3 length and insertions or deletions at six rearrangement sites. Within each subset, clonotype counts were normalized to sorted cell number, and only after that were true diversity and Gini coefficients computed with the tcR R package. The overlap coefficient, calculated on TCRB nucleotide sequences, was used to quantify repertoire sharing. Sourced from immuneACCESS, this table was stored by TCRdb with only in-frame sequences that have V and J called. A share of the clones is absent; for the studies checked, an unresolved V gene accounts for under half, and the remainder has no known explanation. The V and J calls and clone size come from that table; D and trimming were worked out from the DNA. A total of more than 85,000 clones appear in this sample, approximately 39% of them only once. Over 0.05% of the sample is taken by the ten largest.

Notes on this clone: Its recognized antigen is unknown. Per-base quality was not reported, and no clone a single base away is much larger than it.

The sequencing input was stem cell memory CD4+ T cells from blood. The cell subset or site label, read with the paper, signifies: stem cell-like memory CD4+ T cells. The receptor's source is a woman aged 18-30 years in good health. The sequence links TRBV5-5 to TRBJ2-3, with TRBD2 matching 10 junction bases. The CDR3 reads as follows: CASSSQGLAGTDTQYF. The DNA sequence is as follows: TGTGCCAGCAGCTCCCAAGGACTAGCGGGCACAGATACGCAGTATTTT.